This TCR beta chain was found in a study of T cell changes during pregnancy in multiple sclerosis. This CDR3 spans 15 amino acids. The V end lost 0 bases, the J end lost 7 bases, and 10 bases lay between the germline ends. Germline V gives CDR1 SGHNT, CDR2 YENEEA. Repertoires were generated with immunoSEQ multiplex PCR, while TCRdb's copy carries only in-frame clones and drops some. The sample shows 45,000 to 70,000 clones, 92% of them seen only once. The J gene is TRBJ1-6, the V gene TRBV11-3; TRBD1 might be the D (6 bases). The sample consisted of CD4+ T cells from peripheral blood mononuclear cells, taken after pregnancy. This TCR was sampled from a female donor in good health, enrolled as a control in a pregnancy study. In DNA, the CDR3 is TGTGCCAGCAGCTTAGATTCGGGGGGCAATTCACCCCTCCACTTT. Amino acid sequence: CASSLDSGGNSPLHF.